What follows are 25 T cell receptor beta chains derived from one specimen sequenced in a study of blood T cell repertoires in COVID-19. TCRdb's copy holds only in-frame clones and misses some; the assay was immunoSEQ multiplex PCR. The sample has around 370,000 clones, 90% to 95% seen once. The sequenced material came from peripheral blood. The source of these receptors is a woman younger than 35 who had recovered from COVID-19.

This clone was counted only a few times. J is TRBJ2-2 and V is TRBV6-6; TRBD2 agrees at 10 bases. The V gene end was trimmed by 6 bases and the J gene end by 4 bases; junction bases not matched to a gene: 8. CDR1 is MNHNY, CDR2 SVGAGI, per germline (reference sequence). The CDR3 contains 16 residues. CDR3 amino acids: CASSLGLAGATGELFF. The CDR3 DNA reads TGTGCCAGCAGCCTTGGCCTAGCGGGAGCCACCGGGGAGCTGTTTTTT.

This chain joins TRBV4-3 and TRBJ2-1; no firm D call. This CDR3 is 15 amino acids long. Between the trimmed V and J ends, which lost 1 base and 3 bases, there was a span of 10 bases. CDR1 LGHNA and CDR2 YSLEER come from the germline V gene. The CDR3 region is CASSQVRGDYNEQFF. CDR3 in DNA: TGCGCCAGCAGCCAAGTAAGAGGAGACTACAATGAGCAGTTCTTC.

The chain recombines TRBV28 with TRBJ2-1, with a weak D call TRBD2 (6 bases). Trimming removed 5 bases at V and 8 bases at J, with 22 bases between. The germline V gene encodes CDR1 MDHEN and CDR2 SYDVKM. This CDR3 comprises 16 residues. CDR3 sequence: CASSTRRDPKGHEQFF. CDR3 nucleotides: TGTGCCAGCAGTACCCGGCGGGACCCGAAGGGGCATGAGCAGTTCTTC. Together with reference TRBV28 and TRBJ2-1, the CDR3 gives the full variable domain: DVKVTQSSRYLVKRTGEKVFLECVQDMDHENMFWYRQDPGLGLRLIYFSYDVKMKEKGDIPEGYSVSREKKERFSLILESASTNQTSMYLCASSTRRDPKGHEQFFGPGTRLTVL.

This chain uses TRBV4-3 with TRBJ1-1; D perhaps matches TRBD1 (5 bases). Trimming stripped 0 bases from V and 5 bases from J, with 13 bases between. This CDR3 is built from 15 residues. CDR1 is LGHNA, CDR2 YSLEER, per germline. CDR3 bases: TGCGCCAGCAGCCAAGATCTTAGGCAGGGAACTGAAGCTTTCTTT. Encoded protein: CASSQDLRQGTEAFF.

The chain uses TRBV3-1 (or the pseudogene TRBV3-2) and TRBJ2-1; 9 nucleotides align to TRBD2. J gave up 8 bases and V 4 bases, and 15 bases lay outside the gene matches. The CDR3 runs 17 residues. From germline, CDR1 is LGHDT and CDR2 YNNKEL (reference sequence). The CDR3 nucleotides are TGTGCCAGCAGCCGATGGCTTCTAGCGGGAACGGGGGATGAGCAGTTCTTC. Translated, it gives CASSRWLLAGTGDEQFF.

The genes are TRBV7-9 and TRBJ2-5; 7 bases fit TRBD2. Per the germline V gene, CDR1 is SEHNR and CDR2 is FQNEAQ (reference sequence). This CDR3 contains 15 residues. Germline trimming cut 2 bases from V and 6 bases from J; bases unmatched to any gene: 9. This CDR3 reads CASSLPSGEKKTQYF. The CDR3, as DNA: TGTGCCAGCAGCTTACCAAGCGGGGAGAAAAAGACCCAGTACTTC.

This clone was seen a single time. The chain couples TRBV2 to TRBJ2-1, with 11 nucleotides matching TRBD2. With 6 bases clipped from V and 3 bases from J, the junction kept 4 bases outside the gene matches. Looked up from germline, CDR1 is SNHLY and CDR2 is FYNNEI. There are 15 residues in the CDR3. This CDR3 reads CASRRLAGLYNEQFF. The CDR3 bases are TGTGCCAGCAGGCGACTAGCGGGACTCTACAATGAGCAGTTCTTC.

DNA of the CDR3: TGTGCCAGCAGTATCTATAACTATGGCTACACCTTC. This codes for CASSIYNYGYTF. The chain couples TRBV28 to TRBJ1-2; no firm D call. Trimming took off 5 bases at V and 1 base at J, with 5 bases between the two ends. The CDR3 consists of 12 residues. Germline loops: CDR1 MDHEN, CDR2 SYDVKM.

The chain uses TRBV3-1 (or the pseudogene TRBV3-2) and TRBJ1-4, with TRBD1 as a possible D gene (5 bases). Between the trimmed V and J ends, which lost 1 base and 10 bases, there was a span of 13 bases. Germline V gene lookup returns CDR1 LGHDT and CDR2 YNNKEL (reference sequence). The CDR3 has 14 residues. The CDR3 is CASSQGGETGKLFF. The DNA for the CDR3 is TGTGCCAGCAGCCAAGGGGGGGAGACTGGAAAACTGTTTTTT.

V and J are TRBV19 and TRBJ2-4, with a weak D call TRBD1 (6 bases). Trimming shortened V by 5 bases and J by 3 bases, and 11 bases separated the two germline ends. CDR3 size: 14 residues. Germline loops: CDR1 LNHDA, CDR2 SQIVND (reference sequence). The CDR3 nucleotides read TGTGCCAGTAGTGCCGGGACAAGCAAAAACATTCAGTACTTC. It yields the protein CASSAGTSKNIQYF.

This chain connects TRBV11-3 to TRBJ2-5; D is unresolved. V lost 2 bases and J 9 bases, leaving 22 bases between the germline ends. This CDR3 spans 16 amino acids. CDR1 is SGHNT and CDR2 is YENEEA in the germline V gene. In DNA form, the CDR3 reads TGTGCCAGCAGCTTAAGTCTTTCCGGGTCCGGATGGGCCCAGTACTTC. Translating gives CASSLSLSGSGWAQYF.

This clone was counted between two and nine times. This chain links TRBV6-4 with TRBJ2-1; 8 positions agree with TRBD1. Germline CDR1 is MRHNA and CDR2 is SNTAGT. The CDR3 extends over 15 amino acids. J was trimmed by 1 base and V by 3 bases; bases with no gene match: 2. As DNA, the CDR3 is TGTGCCAGCAGTGATGGGACAGGTTCCTACAATGAGCAGTTCTTC. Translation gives CASSDGTGSYNEQFF.

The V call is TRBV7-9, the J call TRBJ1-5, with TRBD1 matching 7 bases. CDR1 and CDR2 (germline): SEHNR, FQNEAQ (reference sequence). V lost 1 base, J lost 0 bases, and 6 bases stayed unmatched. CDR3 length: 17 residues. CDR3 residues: CASSLGGQKYSNQPQHF. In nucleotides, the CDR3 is TGTGCCAGCAGCTTAGGGGGACAGAAGTATAGCAATCAGCCCCAGCATTTT. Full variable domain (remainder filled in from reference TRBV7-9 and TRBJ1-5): DTGVSQNPRHKITKRGQNVTFRCDPISEHNRLYWYRQTLGQGPEFLTYFQNEAQLEKSRLLSDRFSAERPKGSFSTLEIQRTEQGDSAMYLCASSLGGQKYSNQPQHFGDGTRLSIL.

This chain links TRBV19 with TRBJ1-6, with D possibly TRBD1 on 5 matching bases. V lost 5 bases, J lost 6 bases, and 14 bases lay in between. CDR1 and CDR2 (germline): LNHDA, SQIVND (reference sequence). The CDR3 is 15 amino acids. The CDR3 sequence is CASSLNRGGNSPLHF. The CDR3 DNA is TGTGCCAGTAGTCTAAATAGGGGCGGTAATTCACCCCTCCACTTT. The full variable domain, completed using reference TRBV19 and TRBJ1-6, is DGGITQSPKYLFRKEGQNVTLSCEQNLNHDAMYWYRQDPGQGLRLIYYSQIVNDFQKGDIAEGYSVSREKKESFPLTVTSAQKNPTAFYLCASSLNRGGNSPLHFGNGTRLTVT.

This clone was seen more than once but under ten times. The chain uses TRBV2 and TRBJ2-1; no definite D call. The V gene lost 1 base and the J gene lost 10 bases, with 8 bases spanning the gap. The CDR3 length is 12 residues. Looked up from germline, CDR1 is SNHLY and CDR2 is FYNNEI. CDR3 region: CASSEVEEEQFF. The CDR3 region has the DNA TGTGCCAGCAGTGAAGTAGAGGAGGAGCAGTTCTTC.

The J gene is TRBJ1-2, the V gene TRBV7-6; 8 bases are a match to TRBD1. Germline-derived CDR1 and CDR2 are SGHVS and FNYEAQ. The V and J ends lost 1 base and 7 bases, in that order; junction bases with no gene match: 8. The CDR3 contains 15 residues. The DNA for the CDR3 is TGTGCCAGCAGCTTAGGAGCGGGACAGGATCTTGGCTACACCTTC. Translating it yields CASSLGAGQDLGYTF.

CDR3 coding DNA: TGTGCCAGTAGTATCCCCGGACAAGTTTTACATTCCTCCTACGAGCAGTACGTC. This encodes CASSIPGQVLHSSYEQYV. The chain couples TRBV19 to TRBJ2-7, with TRBD1 as a possible D gene (5 bases). The CDR3 contains 18 residues. The germline V gene encodes CDR1 LNHDA and CDR2 SQIVND (reference sequence). The V and J ends lost 3 bases and 0 bases respectively, with 21 bases between them.

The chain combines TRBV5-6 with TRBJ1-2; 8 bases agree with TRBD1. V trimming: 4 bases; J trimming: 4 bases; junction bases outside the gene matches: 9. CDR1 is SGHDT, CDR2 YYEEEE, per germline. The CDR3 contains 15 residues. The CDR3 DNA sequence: TGTGCCAGCAGCGCTGCAGGGGGCGTCCCCTATGGCTACACCTTC. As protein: CASSAAGGVPYGYTF.

The CDR3 DNA reads as TGTGCCAGCAGCCTAACAGGGCAGTATAACTATGGCTACACCTTC. Encoded protein: CASSLTGQYNYGYTF. The rearrangement uses TRBV7-2 and TRBJ1-2, with D possibly being TRBD1 (6 bases). CDR3 length: 15 residues. V lost 5 bases and J lost 1, with 14 bases in between. Germline CDR1 is SGHTA and CDR2 is FQGNSA.

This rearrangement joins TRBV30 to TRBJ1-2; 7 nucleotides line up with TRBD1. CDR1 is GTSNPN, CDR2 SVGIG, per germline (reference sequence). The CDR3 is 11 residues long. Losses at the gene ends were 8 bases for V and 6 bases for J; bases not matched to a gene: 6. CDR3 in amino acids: CARDRQNGYTF. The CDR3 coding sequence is TGTGCCCGGGACAGACAGAATGGCTACACCTTC. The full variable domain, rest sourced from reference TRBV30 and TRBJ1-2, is SQTIHQWPATLVQPVGSPLSLECTVEGTSNPNLYWYRQAAGRGLQLLFYSVGIGQISSEVPQNLSASRPQDRQFILSSKKLLLSDSGFYLCARDRQNGYTFGSGTRLTVV.

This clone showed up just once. CDR3 region: CASTRTSRGTEAFF. The CDR3 DNA reads TGTGCCAGCACCAGGACCTCACGGGGCACTGAAGCTTTCTTT. The chain carries TRBV6-5 and TRBJ1-1; unclear D gene. This CDR3 region has 14 residues. Trimming pared 7 bases from V and 4 bases from J, leaving 16 bases between. CDR1 and CDR2 from the germline V gene are MNHEY and SVGAGI.

The CDR3 DNA sequence: TGTGCCAGTAAAAGACAGGGGGCCGGAGATACGCAGTATTTT. Translating it yields CASKRQGAGDTQYF. The chain links TRBV19 to TRBJ2-3; 10 bases are shared with TRBD1. V lost 7 bases, J lost 5 bases, and 6 bases stayed unmatched. The CDR3 covers 14 residues. Germline V gene lookup returns CDR1 LNHDA and CDR2 SQIVND (reference sequence). The full variable domain, with the rest looked up from reference TRBV19 and TRBJ2-3, is DGGITQSPKYLFRKEGQNVTLSCEQNLNHDAMYWYRQDPGQGLRLIYYSQIVNDFQKGDIAEGYSVSREKKESFPLTVTSAQKNPTAFYLCASKRQGAGDTQYFGPGTRLTVL.

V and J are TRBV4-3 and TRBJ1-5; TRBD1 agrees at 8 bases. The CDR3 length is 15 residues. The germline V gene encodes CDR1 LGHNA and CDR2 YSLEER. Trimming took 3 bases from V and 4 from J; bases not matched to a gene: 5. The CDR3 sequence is CASSQENRGNQPQHF. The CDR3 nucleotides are TGCGCCAGCAGCCAGGAAAACAGGGGGAATCAGCCCCAGCATTTT.

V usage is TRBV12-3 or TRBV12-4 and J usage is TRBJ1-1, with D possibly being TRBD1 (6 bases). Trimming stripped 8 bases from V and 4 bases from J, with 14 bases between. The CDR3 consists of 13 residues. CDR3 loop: CASSQGRGTEAFF. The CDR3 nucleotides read TGTGCCAGCTCACAGGGACGGGGCACTGAAGCTTTCTTT.

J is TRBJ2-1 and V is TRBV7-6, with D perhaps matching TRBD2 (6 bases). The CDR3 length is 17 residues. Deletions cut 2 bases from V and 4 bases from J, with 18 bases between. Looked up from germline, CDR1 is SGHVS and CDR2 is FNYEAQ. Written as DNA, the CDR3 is TGTGCCAGCAGCTTATCCGGTCCCGGGAGTGGTTACAATGAGCAGTTCTTC. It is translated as CASSLSGPGSGYNEQFF.